In its sample, the clone carrying this T cell receptor beta chain was seen many times. Time point denoted: patch test 3, about 24 weeks after DPC sensitization. The treatment denotes: therapeutic diphenylcyclopropenone sensitization with weekly scalp DPC. At patch-test visits, sampling came before the patch test. MiXCR was run by TCRdb on the RACE reads, yielding one entry per CDR3 protein. The sample holds about 160,000 distinct CDR3 sequences, around 30% seen once. The record originates from a study of human T cells and chemical hapten exposure. This CDR3 has 17 residues. Losses at the gene ends were 5 bases for V and 4 bases for J; bases not matched to a gene: 13. Germline loops: CDR1 DFQATT, CDR2 SNEGSKA (reference sequence).

The source material was whole blood, sampled in connection with sensitization to the hapten diphenylcyclopropenone (DPC). The sequence was collected from a woman between 18 and 29 years old with alopecia areata. Some clones in this sample may be carry-over from other donors' samples. The chain links TRBV20-1 to TRBJ2-3, with 12 bases matching TRBD1. The CDR3 loop reads CSAPGTGGAGSADTQYF. The CDR3 coding sequence is TGCAGTGCTCCCGGGACAGGGGGCGCAGGGTCGGCAGATACGCAGTATTTT.